These T cell receptor beta chains were read from a single sample in a study of T cell changes during pregnancy in multiple sclerosis. TCRdb keeps only in-frame clones here, not all; method: immunoSEQ multiplex PCR. The sample gives some 70,000 clones, 85% to 95% of which show up once; under 3.5% is in the top ten. The input for sequencing was CD8+ T cells from peripheral blood mononuclear cells, taken in the third trimester of pregnancy. The receptors derive from a female donor in good health, enrolled as a control in a pregnancy study. Both conserved end residues are part of each CDR3. D genes are given only for firm matches. Size tells how often a clone was seen (once, few, many) or the class of an expanded clone, and some rows leave it out.

11	TRBJ1-2	NA	NA	TRBV5-6	TGTGCCAGCAGCTTCCATTATGGCTACACCTTC	CASSFHYGYTF
14	TRBJ2-7	NA	TRBD1	TRBV28	TGTGCCAGCAGTAGTGGGACAGTGTCCTACGAGCAGTACTTC	CASSSGTVSYEQYF
14	TRBJ2-1	once	TRBD2	TRBV7-9	TGTGCCAGCAGCTCCTCTAGCGGGTTGAATGAGCAGTTCTTC	CASSSSSGLNEQFF
13	TRBJ2-1	NA	TRBD2	TRBV2	TGTGCCAGCCACTTTCTAGCGGGGGGCGAGCAGTTCTTC	CASHFLAGGEQFF
13	TRBJ2-5	NA	NA	TRBV7-2	TGTGCCAGCCGAGGGGGGGCCCGAGAGACCCAGTACTTC	CASRGGARETQYF
13	TRBJ2-3	NA	NA	TRBV4-3	TGCGCCAGCAGCCGCCGGAGCACAGATACGCAGTATTTT	CASSRRSTDTQYF
14	TRBJ2-7	NA	NA	TRBV7-2	TGTGCCAGCAGCTCGGACGCGGGGTCCTACGAGCAGTACTTC	CASSSDAGSYEQYF
16	TRBJ2-7	few	TRBD1	TRBV7-2	TGTGCCAGCAGCTTAGACAAGGGACAGGGGGTCCACGAGCAGTACTTC	CASSLDKGQGVHEQYF
14	TRBJ2-1	NA	TRBD2	TRBV5-6	TGTGCCAGCACGCCTAGCGGGGACTACAATGAGCAGTTCTTC	CASTPSGDYNEQFF
16	TRBJ1-5	NA	TRBD1	TRBV5-1	TGCGCCAGCAGCCCCGGGGACAGGGAAAGCAATCAGCCCCAGCATTTT	CASSPGDRESNQPQHF
13	TRBJ2-7	NA	NA	TRBV4-1	TGCGCCAGCAGCCAAGGACTTGGAAACGAGCAGTACTTC	CASSQGLGNEQYF
16	TRBJ1-2	NA	NA	TRBV4-1	TGCGCCAGCAGCCAAGATTTTACAGCGGCTTACTATGGCTACACCTTC	CASSQDFTAAYYGYTF
12	TRBJ1-1	NA	NA	TRBV19	TGTGCCAGTACCCAGGGTTACACTGAAGCTTTCTTT	CASTQGYTEAFF
16	TRBJ1-4	NA	NA	TRBV9	TGTGCCAGCAGCGTAGAGAGTCCTGCAACTAATGAAAAACTGTTTTTT	CASSVESPATNEKLFF
17	TRBJ1-2	NA	NA	TRBV4-1	TGCGCCAGCAGCCTAAGTTCGTTAGACAGCTCAATCGAGGGCTACACCTTC	CASSLSSLDSSIEGYTF
16	TRBJ2-3	NA	TRBD1	TRBV19	TGTGCCAGTAGTTCCTTACAGGGGACGAGCACAGATACGCAGTATTTT	CASSSLQGTSTDTQYF
14	TRBJ2-1	NA	TRBD1	TRBV5-6	TGTGCCAGCAGCTTTTGGGACAGGGTTGGGGAGCAGTTCTTC	CASSFWDRVGEQFF
15	TRBJ2-7	NA	TRBD1	TRBV4-2	TGTGCCAGCAGCCAAGATTCTCGAGACAGGGCCGAGCAGTACTTC	CASSQDSRDRAEQYF
16	TRBJ1-1	NA	TRBD1	TRBV5-8	TGTGCCAGCAGCTCCTTAAGACAGGGCAAGAACACTGAAGCTTTCTTT	CASSSLRQGKNTEAFF
13	TRBJ2-2	NA	NA	TRBV27	TGTGCCAGCAGGGTAGGACAGTCGGGGGAGCTGTTTTTT	CASRVGQSGELFF
15	TRBJ2-5	NA	NA	TRBV11-2	TGTGCCAGCAGCTTAGGGGTAGGAGAATCAGAGACCCAGTACTTC	CASSLGVGESETQYF
14	TRBJ1-1	NA	TRBD1	TRBV12-5	TGTGCTAGTGGTTTTGCAGGGGGGAACACTGAAGCTTTCTTT	CASGFAGGNTEAFF
17	TRBJ1-6	NA	NA	TRBV9	TGTGCCAGCAGCGTAGATTTAGGGGAAGAATATAATTCACCCCTCCACTTT	CASSVDLGEEYNSPLHF
19	TRBJ2-1	once	NA	TRBV27	TGTGCCAGCAGTCCCGAACGTTTTAGTAGCGGTTGGGACTACAATGAGCAGTTCTTC	CASSPERFSSGWDYNEQFF
14	TRBJ2-5	NA	NA	TRBV6-5	TGTGCCAGCAGTTTCTACGTCGGGTCAGAGACCCAGTACTTC	CASSFYVGSETQYF
14	TRBJ2-7	NA	NA	TRBV27	TGTGCCAGCAGTTTAGAAGGGAGCTCCTACGAGCAGTACTTC	CASSLEGSSYEQYF
12	TRBJ2-2	NA	NA	TRBV29-1	TGCAGCGTTGTGGGGCAGCCGGGGGAGCTGTTTTTT	CSVVGQPGELFF
15	TRBJ2-1	NA	TRBD1	TRBV27	TGTGCCAGCAGGGAAAGGACAGGGGGCTACAATGAGCAGTTCTTC	CASRERTGGYNEQFF
14	TRBJ1-5	NA	NA	TRBV27	TGTGCCAGCAGTTTAGGCAGGTTCAATCAGCCCCAGCATTTT	CASSLGRFNQPQHF
13	TRBJ1-1	NA	NA	TRBV28	TGTGCCAGCAGTTTACGGGGTGGCACTGAAGCTTTCTTT	CASSLRGGTEAFF
15	TRBJ2-1	NA	NA	TRBV2	TGTGCCAGCAGAACCGGGACAAGTGGTGGGGATGAGCAGTTCTTC	CASRTGTSGGDEQFF